The clone carrying this T cell receptor beta chain is judged medium-sized. Its antigen is currently unknown. This sample's time point: sample taken at primary tumor resection. These data come from a study of spatial heterogeneity in lung cancer. Study results and caveats: How many expanded intratumoral alpha and beta TCRs were present tracked the tumor mutation count, which was a count of nonsynonymous mutations.

The germline V gene encodes CDR1 DFQATT and CDR2 SNEGSKA (reference sequence). With 5 bases removed from V and 5 bases from J, the gap between germline ends came to 16 bases. The CDR3 is 14 residues long. A distinct unique molecular identifier was carried by each TCR cDNA molecule. Each CDR3 protein is one row after TCRdb ran MiXCR on the 5' RACE reads. The repertoire includes some 6,000 distinct CDR3 sequences, 11% to 15% of them detected once, and around 10% sits in the top ten. The clonotype originates from a male donor with early-stage non-small cell lung cancer. Specimen: lung tumor tissue, collected at surgery. J is TRBJ2-1 and V is TRBV20-1; D gene ambiguous. Here the CDR3 DNA reads TGCAGTGCTGGAAAAATCGGACGAGACAATGAGCAGTTCTTC. The encoded protein is CSAGKIGRDNEQFF.